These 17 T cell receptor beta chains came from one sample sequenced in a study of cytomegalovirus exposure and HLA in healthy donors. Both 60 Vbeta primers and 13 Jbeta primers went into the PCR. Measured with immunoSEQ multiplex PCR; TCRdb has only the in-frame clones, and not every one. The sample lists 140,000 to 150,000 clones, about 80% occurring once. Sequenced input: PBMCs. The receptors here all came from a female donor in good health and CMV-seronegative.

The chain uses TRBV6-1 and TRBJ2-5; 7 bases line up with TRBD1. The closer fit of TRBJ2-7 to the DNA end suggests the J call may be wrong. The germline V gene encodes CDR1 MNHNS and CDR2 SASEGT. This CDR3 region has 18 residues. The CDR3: CASSVVVGGTVGEYEQYF. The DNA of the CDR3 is TGTGCCAGCAGTGTCGTTGTGGGTGGGACAGTGGGTGAATACGAGCAGTACTTC.

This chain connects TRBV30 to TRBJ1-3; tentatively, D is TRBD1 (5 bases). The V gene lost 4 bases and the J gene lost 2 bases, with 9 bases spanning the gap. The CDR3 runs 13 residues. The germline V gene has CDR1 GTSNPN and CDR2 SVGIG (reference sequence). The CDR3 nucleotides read TGTGCCTGGACCAGGGTCGCTGGAAACACCATATATTTT. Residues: CAWTRVAGNTIYF.

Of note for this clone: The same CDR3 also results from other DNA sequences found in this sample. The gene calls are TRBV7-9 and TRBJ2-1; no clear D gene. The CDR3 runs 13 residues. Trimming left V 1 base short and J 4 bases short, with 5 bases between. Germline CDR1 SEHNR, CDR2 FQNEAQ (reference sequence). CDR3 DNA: TGTGCCAGCAGCTTAGGAGAGTACAATGAGCAGTTCTTC. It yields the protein CASSLGEYNEQFF.

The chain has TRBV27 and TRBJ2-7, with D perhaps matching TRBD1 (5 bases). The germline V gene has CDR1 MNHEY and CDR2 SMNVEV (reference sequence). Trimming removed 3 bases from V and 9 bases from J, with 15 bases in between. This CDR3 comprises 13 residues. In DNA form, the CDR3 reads TGTGCCAGCAGTTTCCGCGACAGCAAGGTGCAGTACTTC. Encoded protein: CASSFRDSKVQYF.

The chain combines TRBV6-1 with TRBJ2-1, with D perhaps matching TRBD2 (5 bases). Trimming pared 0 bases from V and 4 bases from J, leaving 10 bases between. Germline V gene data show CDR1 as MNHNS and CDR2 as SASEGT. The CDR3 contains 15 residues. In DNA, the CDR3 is TGTGCCAGCAGTGAAGCAGTCGAGCGGTACAATGAGCAGTTCTTC. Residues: CASSEAVERYNEQFF.

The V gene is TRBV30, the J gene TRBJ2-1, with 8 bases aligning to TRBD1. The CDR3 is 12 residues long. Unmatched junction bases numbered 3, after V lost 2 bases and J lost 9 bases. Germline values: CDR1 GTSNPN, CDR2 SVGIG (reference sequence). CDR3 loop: CAWSQGASEQFF. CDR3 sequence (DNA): TGTGCCTGGAGTCAGGGGGCGAGTGAGCAGTTCTTC.

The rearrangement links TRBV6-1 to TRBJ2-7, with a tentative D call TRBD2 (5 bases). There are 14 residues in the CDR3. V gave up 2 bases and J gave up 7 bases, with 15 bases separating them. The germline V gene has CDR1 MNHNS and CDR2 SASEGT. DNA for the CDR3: TGTGCCAGCAGTGAACAGGTCACTACGGGGGAGCAGTACTTC. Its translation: CASSEQVTTGEQYF.

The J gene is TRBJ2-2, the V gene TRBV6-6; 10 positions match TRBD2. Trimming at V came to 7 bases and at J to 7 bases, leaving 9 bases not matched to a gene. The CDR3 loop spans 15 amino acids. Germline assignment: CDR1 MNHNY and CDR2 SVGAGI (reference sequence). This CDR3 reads CASTRASGSDGELFF. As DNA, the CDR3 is TGTGCCAGCACGCGGGCTAGCGGGAGCGACGGGGAGCTGTTTTTT.

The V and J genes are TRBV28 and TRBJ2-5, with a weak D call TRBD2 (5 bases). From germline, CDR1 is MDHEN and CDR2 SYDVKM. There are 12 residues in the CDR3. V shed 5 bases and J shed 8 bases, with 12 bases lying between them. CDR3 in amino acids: CASSGGGYTQYF. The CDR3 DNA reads TGTGCCAGCAGTGGCGGCGGGTATACCCAGTACTTC.

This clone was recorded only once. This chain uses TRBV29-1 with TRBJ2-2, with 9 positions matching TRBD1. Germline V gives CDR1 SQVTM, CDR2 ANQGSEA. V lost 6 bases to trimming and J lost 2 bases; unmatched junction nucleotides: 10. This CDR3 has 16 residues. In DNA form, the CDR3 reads TGCAGCGTAAGAAGGACAGGGGCGCTAAACACCGGGGAGCTGTTTTTT. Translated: CSVRRTGALNTGELFF.

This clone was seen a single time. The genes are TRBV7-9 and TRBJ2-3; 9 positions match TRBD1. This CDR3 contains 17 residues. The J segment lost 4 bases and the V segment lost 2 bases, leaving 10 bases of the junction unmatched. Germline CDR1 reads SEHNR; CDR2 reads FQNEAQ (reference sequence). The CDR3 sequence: CASSLWLGTGIPDTQYF. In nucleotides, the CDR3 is TGTGCCAGCAGCTTATGGCTTGGGACAGGGATCCCAGATACGCAGTATTTT.

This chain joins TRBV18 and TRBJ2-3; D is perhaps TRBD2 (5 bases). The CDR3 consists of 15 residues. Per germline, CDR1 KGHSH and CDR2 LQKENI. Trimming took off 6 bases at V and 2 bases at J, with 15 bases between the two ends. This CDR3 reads CASSGNSGITDTQYF. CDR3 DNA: TGTGCCAGCTCTGGAAATTCGGGGATCACAGATACGCAGTATTTT.

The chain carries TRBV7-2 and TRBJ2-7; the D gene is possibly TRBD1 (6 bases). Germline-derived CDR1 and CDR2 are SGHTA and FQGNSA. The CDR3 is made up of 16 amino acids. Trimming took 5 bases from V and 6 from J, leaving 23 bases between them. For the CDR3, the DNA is TGTGCCAGCAGCCTGATGGCATCCAGGGGCCAAAGCGAGCAGTACTTC. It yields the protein CASSLMASRGQSEQYF.

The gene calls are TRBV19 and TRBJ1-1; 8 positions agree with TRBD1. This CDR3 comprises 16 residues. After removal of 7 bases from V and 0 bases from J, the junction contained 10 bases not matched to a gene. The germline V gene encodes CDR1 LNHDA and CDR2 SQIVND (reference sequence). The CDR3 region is CASTRTGRILNTEAFF. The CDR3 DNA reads TGTGCCAGTACACGGACAGGGAGGATTCTGAACACTGAAGCTTTCTTT.

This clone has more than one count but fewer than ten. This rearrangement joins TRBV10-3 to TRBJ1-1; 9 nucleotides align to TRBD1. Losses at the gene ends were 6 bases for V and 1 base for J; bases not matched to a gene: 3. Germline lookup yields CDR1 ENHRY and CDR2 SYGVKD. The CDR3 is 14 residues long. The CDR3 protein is CAIRGTGQNTEAFF. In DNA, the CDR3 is TGTGCCATCAGGGGGACAGGGCAGAACACTGAAGCTTTCTTT.

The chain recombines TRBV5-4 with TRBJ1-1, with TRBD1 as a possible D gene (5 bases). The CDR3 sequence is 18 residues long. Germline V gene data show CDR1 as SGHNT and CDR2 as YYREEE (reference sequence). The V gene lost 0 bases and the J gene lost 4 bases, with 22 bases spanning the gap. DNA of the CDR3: TGTGCCAGCAGCTTGGCATCCGGGGGATTGCGACGAGGCACTGAAGCTTTCTTT. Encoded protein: CASSLASGGLRRGTEAFF.

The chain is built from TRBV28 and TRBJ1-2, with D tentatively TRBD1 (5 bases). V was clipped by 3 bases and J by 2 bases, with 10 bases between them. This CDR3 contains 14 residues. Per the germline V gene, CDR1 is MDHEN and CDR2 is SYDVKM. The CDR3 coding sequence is TGTGCCAGCAGTTTGAGACAGTTCAACTATGGCTACACCTTC. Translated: CASSLRQFNYGYTF.